This T cell receptor (beta chain) was observed in a study of neoadjuvant anti-PD-1 for oral cavity cancer. Time point given: after neoadjuvant nivolumab, at surgical resection. These newly diagnosed stage II-IVA oral cavity squamous cell carcinoma patients had no prior systemic or radiation treatment. These oral cavity squamous cell carcinomas were HPV-negative and locally advanced. This clone appeared a few times. Profiled with immunoSEQ multiplex PCR; TCRdb holds only in-frame clones, not every one. The data hold roughly 16,000 clones, with around 34% observed a single time. The CDR3 contains 16 residues. The germline V gene has CDR1 SGHRS and CDR2 YFSETQ. With 0 bases removed from V and 2 bases from J, the gap between germline ends came to 9 bases.

The chain links TRBV5-1 to TRBJ1-6, with D hard to call. The sequencing here drew on tumor tissue, taken after nivolumab (anti-PD-1) treatment. The sequence derives from a person between 40 and 79 years old with oral cavity squamous cell carcinoma. The CDR3: CASSLEVKAYNSPLHF. CDR3 sequence (DNA): TGCGCCAGCAGCTTGGAGGTGAAGGCCTATAATTCACCCCTCCACTTT.